One sample yielded the 15 T cell receptor beta chains listed below, sequenced in a study of PD-1 blockade in classical Hodgkin lymphoma. TCRdb keeps only in-frame clones here, not all; method: immunoSEQ multiplex PCR. The sample lists over 15,000 clones, 76% occurring once. Documented time point: cycle 4 day 1 (C4D1), after less than seven weeks of nivolumab. Patients all relapsed after autologous stem cell transplantation, and there was variation in brentuximab vedotin exposure. The sample was peripheral blood mononuclear cells (PBMCs), taken before the fourth cycle of nivolumab. These receptors came from a human donor with classical Hodgkin lymphoma.

The gene calls are TRBV6-1 and TRBJ1-1; D is ambiguous. Germline V CDR1 and CDR2: MNHNS, SASEGT. This CDR3 contains 11 residues. Trimming removed 8 bases at V and 5 bases at J, with 9 bases between. The CDR3 nucleotides are TGTGCCAGCGGGAGGCGGACTGAAGCTTTCTTT. Amino acids: CASGRRTEAFF.

This clone is classed as medium-sized (0.01 to 0.1%). The chain joins TRBV7-8 to TRBJ1-1; D ambiguous. V gave up 1 base and J gave up 7 bases, with 13 bases separating them. In germline, CDR1 is SGHVS, CDR2 FQNEAQ. The CDR3 length is 14 residues. In DNA, the CDR3 is TGTGCCAGCAGCTTAGGTTCGACCGCAAATGAAGCTTTCTTT. It specifies CASSLGSTANEAFF. The variable domain in full, with the rest retrieved from reference TRBV7-8 and TRBJ1-1, is GAGVSQSPRYKVAKRGQDVALRCDPISGHVSLFWYQQALGQGPEFLTYFQNEAQLDKSGLPSDRFFAERPEGSVSTLKIQRTQQEDSAVYLCASSLGSTANEAFFGQGTRLTVV.

This clone was observed a single time. V and J are TRBV19 and TRBJ2-7; D uncertain. V was shortened by 0 bases and J by 0 bases, with 9 bases between the two germline ends. Germline assignment: CDR1 LNHDA and CDR2 SQIVND (reference sequence). The CDR3 consists of 15 residues. The CDR3 is CASSIDLRSSYEQYF. The CDR3 DNA is TGTGCCAGTAGTATAGATTTACGTTCCTCCTACGAGCAGTACTTC.

The rearrangement uses TRBV7-9 and TRBJ1-1; no definite D call. Per the germline V gene, CDR1 is SEHNR and CDR2 is FQNEAQ (reference sequence). The V gene lost 4 bases and the J gene lost 5 bases, with 14 bases spanning the gap. The CDR3 spans 14 residues. Written as DNA, the CDR3 is TGTGCCAGCAGCTCCACACCCCGGGAGACTGAAGCTTTCTTT. Its protein product is CASSSTPRETEAFF.

The chain couples TRBV7-2 to TRBJ2-7, with D perhaps matching TRBD2 (5 bases). The V and J ends lost 1 base and 4 bases respectively, with 8 bases between them. The CDR3 contains 13 residues. Per germline, CDR1 SGHTA and CDR2 FQGNSA. The CDR3, as DNA: TGTGCCAGCAGCTTAGTGGAGGATTACGAGCAGTACTTC. Its protein product is CASSLVEDYEQYF. The entire variable domain, with the rest obtained from reference TRBV7-2 and TRBJ2-7, is as follows: GAGVSQSPSNKVTEKGKDVELRCDPISGHTALYWYRQSLGQGLEFLIYFQGNSAPDKSGLPSDRFSAERTGGSVSTLTIQRTQQEDSAVYLCASSLVEDYEQYFGPGTRLTVT.

This clone showed up just once. The chain recombines TRBV19 with TRBJ1-1, with D perhaps TRBD1 (5 bases). Trimming stripped 1 base from V and 7 bases from J, with 10 bases between. CDR1 is LNHDA, CDR2 SQIVND, per germline (reference sequence). The CDR3 spans 13 residues. In DNA, the CDR3 is TGTGCCAGTAGTATAGTTGCAGGGAATGAAGCTTTCTTT. It specifies CASSIVAGNEAFF.

This clone came up once. The chain links TRBV11-3 to TRBJ2-1; possible D gene TRBD2, 5 bases. The CDR3 sequence is 15 residues long. Between the trimmed V and J ends, which lost 0 bases and 2 bases, there was a span of 8 bases. Germline CDR1 reads SGHNT; CDR2 reads YENEEA. Written as DNA, the CDR3 is TGTGCCAGCAGCTTAGAAGGACTCACCTACAATGAGCAGTTCTTC. This encodes CASSLEGLTYNEQFF.

The chain combines TRBV5-5 with TRBJ2-1; 10 bases are shared with TRBD2. Germline V gives CDR1 SGHKS, CDR2 YYEKEE (reference sequence). The CDR3 is 15 residues long. V lost 0 bases and J lost 8; bases outside the gene matches: 5. DNA of the CDR3: TGTGCCAGCAGCTTGGAGGGACTAGCGATCGATGAGCAGTTCTTC. It encodes CASSLEGLAIDEQFF.

The gene calls are TRBV5-1 and TRBJ2-1, with TRBD2 matching over 14 bases. With 2 bases clipped from V and 8 bases from J, the junction kept 12 bases outside the gene matches. This CDR3 spans 18 amino acids. The germline CDR1 and CDR2 sequences are SGHRS and YFSETQ. CDR3 region: CASSLLPGLAGERYEQFF. The CDR3 bases are TGCGCCAGCAGCTTACTTCCGGGACTAGCGGGAGAGAGGTATGAGCAGTTCTTC.

This clone was detected only once. This CDR3 is CASSWSETQYF. For the CDR3, the DNA is TGTGCCAGCAGCTGGAGTGAGACCCAGTACTTC. This chain uses TRBV5-4 with TRBJ2-5; unclear D gene. The CDR3 spans 11 residues. Trimming took off 3 bases at V and 5 bases at J, with 5 bases between the two ends. Germline V lookup: CDR1 SGHNT, CDR2 YYREEE (reference sequence).

This clone was found a few times. The chain recombines TRBV10-2 with TRBJ1-3; D call uncertain. This CDR3 is 15 amino acids long. Germline CDR1 WSHSY, CDR2 SAAADI. Trimming took off 3 bases at V and 0 bases at J, with 9 bases between the two ends. The chain's CDR3 is CASSDYSRSGNTIYF. CDR3 coding DNA: TGCGCCAGCAGTGACTACAGTCGCTCTGGAAACACCATATATTTT.

The V and J genes are TRBV19 and TRBJ2-7; D call uncertain. V lost 4 bases and J 2 bases, leaving 9 bases between the germline ends. Germline V gene sequence: CDR1 LNHDA, CDR2 SQIVND (reference sequence). The CDR3 loop spans 13 amino acids. CDR3 sequence reads: CASSNQVPYEQYF. The CDR3 coding sequence is TGTGCCAGTAGTAACCAGGTACCCTACGAGCAGTACTTC.

The V call is TRBV7-9, the J call TRBJ2-7, with a weak D call TRBD2 (6 bases). The CDR3 has 13 residues. CDR1 and CDR2 (germline): SEHNR, FQNEAQ (reference sequence). V was shortened by 2 bases and J by 6 bases, with 11 bases between the two germline ends. Here the CDR3 reads CASSLMGGSEQYF. The CDR3 bases are TGTGCCAGCAGCTTAATGGGAGGCTCCGAGCAGTACTTC.

This clone has just a few counts. The V call is TRBV6-5, the J call TRBJ2-1, with D unclear. The germline gives CDR1 MNHEY, CDR2 SVGAGI. This CDR3 contains 12 residues. V was trimmed by 2 bases and J by 8 bases, leaving 7 bases between them. The CDR3 DNA reads as TGTGCCAGCAGTTACGATCGGTATGAGCAGTTCTTC. It specifies CASSYDRYEQFF.

The rearrangement uses TRBV2 and TRBJ1-1; D remains ambiguous. The CDR3 sequence is 16 residues long. Germline V gene sequence: CDR1 SNHLY, CDR2 FYNNEI. Trimming shortened V by 3 bases and J by 1 base, and 15 bases separated the two germline ends. CDR3 nucleotide sequence: TGTGCCAGCAGTGACGCGGTTGTAGTTTCGAACACTGAAGCTTTCTTT. Residues: CASSDAVVVSNTEAFF.